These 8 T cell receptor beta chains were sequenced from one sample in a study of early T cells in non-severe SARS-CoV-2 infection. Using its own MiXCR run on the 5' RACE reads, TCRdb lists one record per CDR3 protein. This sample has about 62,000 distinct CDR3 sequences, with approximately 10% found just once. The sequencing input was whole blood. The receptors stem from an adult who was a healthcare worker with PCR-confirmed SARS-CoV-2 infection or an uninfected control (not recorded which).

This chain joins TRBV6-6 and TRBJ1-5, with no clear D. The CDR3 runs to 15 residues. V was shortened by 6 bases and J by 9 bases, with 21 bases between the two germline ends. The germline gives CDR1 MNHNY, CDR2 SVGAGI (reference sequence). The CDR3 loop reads CASRRDIEAIRPQHF. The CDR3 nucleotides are TGTGCCAGCAGAAGAGATATAGAAGCCATTCGGCCCCAGCATTTT.

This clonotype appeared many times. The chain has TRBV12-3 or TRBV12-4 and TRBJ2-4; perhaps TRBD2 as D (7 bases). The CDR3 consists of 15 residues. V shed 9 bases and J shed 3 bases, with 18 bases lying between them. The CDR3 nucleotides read TGTGCCAGTAGCCGCGGGGGCGCCGACAAAAACATTCAGTACTTC. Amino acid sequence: CASSRGGADKNIQYF.

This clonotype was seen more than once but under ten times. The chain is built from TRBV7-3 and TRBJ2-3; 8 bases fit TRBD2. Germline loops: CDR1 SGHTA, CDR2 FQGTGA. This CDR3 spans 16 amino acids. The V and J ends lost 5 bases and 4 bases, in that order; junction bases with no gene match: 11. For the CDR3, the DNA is TGTGCCAGCAGCCCCTCCCCGGGACTAGAAGCAGATACGCAGTATTTT. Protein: CASSPSPGLEADTQYF. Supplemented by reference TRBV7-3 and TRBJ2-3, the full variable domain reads GAGVSQTPSNKVTEKGKYVELRCDPISGHTALYWYRQSLGQGPEFLIYFQGTGAADDSGLPNDRFFAVRPEGSVSTLKIQRTERGDSAVYLCASSPSPGLEADTQYFGPGTRLTVL.

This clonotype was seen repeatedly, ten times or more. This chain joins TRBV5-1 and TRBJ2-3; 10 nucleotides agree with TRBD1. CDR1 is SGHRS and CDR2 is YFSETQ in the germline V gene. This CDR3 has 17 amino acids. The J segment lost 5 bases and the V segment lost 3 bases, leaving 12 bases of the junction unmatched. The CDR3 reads CASSSTGGTGAVDTQYF. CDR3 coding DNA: TGCGCCAGCAGCTCCACCGGGGGGACAGGGGCTGTAGATACGCAGTATTTT.

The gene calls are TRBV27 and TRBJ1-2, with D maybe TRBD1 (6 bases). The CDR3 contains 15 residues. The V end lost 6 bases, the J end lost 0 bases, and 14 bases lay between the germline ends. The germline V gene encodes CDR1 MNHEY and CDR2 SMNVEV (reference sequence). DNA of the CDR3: TGTGCCAGCAGCCACAACAGGGTAACTAACTATGGCTACACCTTC. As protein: CASSHNRVTNYGYTF.

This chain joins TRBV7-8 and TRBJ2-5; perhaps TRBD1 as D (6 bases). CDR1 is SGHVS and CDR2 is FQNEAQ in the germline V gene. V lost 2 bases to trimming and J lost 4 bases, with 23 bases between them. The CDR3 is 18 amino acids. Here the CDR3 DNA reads TGTGCCAGCAGCTTACGGACAGACATTGGGGCCGTACGAGAGACCCAGTACTTC. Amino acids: CASSLRTDIGAVRETQYF.

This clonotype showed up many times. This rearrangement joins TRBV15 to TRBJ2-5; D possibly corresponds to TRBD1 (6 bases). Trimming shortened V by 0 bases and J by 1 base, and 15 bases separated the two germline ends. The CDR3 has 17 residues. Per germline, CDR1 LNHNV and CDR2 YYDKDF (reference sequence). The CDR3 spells CATSRDRTATGQETQYF. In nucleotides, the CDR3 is TGTGCCACCAGCAGAGATCGGACAGCAACGGGCCAAGAGACCCAGTACTTC.

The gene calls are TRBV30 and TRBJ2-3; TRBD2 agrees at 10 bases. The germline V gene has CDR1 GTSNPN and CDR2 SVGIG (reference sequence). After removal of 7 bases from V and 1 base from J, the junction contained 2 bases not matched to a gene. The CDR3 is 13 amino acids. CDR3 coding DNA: TGTGCCTTTACTAGCGGGGGCACAGATACGCAGTATTTT. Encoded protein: CAFTSGGTDTQYF.